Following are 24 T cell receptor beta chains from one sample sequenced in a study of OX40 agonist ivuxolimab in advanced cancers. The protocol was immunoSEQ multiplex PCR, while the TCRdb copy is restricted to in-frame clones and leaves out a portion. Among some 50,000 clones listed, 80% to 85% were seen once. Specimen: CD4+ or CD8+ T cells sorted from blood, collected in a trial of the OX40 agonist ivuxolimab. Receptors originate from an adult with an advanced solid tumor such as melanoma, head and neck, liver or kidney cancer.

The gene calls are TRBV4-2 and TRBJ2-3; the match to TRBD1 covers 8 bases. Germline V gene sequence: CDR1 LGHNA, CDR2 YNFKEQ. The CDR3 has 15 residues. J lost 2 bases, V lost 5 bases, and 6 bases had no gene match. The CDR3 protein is CASSERDRNTDTQYF. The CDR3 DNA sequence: TGTGCCAGCAGCGAGAGGGACAGGAACACAGATACGCAGTATTTT.

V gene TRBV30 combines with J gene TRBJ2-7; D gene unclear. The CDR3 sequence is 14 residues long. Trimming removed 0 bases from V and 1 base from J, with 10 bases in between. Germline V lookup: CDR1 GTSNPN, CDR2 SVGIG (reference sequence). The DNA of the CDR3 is TGTGCCTGGAGTGTCCCCAGTGGGTCCTACGAGCAGTACTTC. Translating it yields CAWSVPSGSYEQYF.

This CDR3 is CASSSSRNTEAFF. The CDR3 DNA sequence: TGTGCCAGCAGCTCCAGCCGTAACACTGAAGCTTTCTTT. This rearrangement joins TRBV11-2 to TRBJ1-1; D unresolved. CDR3 length: 13 amino acids. Germline V gene sequence: CDR1 SGHAT, CDR2 FQNNGV. V was shortened by 4 bases and J by 2 bases, with 8 bases between the two germline ends.

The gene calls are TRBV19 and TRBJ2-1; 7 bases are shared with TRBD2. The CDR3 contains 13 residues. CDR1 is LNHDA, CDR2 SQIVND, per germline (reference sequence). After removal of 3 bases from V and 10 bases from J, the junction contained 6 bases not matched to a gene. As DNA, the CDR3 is TGTGCCAGTAGTATCGCAGCTAGCGGAGAGCAGTTCTTC. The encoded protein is CASSIAASGEQFF. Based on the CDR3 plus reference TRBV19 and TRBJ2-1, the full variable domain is DGGITQSPKYLFRKEGQNVTLSCEQNLNHDAMYWYRQDPGQGLRLIYYSQIVNDFQKGDIAEGYSVSREKKESFPLTVTSAQKNPTAFYLCASSIAASGEQFFGPGTRLTVL.

The CDR3 protein is CASSYGGVNTEAFF. DNA for the CDR3: TGTGCCAGCAGTTATGGGGGAGTGAACACTGAAGCTTTCTTT. This chain links TRBV6-5 with TRBJ1-1; possible D gene TRBD1, 5 bases. The CDR3 has 14 amino acids. V lost 3 bases, J lost 0 bases, and 8 bases lay in between. Germline loops: CDR1 MNHEY, CDR2 SVGAGI.

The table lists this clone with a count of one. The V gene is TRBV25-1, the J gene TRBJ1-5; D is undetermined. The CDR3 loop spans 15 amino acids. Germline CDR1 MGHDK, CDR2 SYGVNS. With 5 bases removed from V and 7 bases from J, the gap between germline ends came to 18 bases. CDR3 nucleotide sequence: TGTGCCAGCAGTCCCAATTTAGGGCTGGACCAGCCCCAGCATTTT. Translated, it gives CASSPNLGLDQPQHF. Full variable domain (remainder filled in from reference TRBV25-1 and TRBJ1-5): EADIYQTPRYLVIGTGKKITLECSQTMGHDKMYWYQQDPGMELHLIHYSYGVNSTEKGDLSSESTVSRIRTEHFPLTLESARPSHTSQYLCASSPNLGLDQPQHFGDGTRLSIL.

The CDR3 reads CASSFNYGYTF. The CDR3 nucleotides read TGTGCCAGCAGCTTTAACTATGGCTACACCTTC. This sequence joins TRBV7-6 and TRBJ1-2; D is unclear. The CDR3 sequence is 11 residues long. CDR1 SGHVS and CDR2 FNYEAQ come from the germline V gene. Trimming pared 3 bases from V and 1 base from J, leaving 0 bases between.

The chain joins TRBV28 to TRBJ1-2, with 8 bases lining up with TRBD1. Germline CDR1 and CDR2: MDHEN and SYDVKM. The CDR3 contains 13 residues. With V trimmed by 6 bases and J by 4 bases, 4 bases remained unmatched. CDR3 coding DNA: TGTGCCAGCAGGGAAACAGGGGGCTATGGCTACACCTTC. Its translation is CASRETGGYGYTF.

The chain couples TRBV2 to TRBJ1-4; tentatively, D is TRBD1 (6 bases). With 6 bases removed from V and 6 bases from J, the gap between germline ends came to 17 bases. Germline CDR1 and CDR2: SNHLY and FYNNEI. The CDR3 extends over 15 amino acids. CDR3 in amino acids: CASRTGQRAYEKLFF. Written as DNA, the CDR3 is TGTGCCAGCAGAACCGGACAGCGAGCTTATGAAAAACTGTTTTTT.

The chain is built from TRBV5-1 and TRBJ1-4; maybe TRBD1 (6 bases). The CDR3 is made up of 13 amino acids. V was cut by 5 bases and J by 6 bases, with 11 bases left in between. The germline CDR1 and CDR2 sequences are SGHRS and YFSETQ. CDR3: CASRLGGDEKLFF. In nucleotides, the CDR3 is TGCGCCAGCAGACTAGGGGGGGATGAAAAACTGTTTTTT.

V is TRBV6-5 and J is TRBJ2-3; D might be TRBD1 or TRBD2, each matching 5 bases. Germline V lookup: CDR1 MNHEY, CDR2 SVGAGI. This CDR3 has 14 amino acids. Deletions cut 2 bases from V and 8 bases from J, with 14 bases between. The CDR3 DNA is TGTGCCAGCAGTTACGGGACCTCGGCGGGTACGCAGTATTTT. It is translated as CASSYGTSAGTQYF.

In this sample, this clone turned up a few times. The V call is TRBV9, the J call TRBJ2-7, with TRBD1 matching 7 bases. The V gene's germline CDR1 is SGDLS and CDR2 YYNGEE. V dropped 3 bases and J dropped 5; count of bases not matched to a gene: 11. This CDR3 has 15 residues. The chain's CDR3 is CASSGETGTGNEQYF. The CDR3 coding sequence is TGTGCCAGCAGCGGAGAGACAGGGACGGGCAACGAGCAGTACTTC.

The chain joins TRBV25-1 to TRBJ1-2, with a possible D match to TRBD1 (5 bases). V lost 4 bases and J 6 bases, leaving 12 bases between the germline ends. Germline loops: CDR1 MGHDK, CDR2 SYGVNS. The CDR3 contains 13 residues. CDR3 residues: CASSGLEGNGYTF. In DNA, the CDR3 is TGTGCCAGCAGTGGGCTTGAGGGGAATGGCTACACCTTC.

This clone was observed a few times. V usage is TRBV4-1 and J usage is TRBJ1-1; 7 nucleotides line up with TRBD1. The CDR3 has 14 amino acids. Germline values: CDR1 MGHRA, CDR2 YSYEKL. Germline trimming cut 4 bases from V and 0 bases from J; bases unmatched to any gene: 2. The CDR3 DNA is TGCGCCAGCAGCCTCACAGGGGTGAACACTGAAGCTTTCTTT. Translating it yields CASSLTGVNTEAFF.

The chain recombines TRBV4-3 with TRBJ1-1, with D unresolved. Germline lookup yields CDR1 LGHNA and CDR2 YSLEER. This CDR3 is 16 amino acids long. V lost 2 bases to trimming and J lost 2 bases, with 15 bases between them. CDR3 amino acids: CASSQLSGIGNTEAFF. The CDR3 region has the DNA TGCGCCAGCAGCCAACTTTCCGGGATTGGTAACACTGAAGCTTTCTTT.

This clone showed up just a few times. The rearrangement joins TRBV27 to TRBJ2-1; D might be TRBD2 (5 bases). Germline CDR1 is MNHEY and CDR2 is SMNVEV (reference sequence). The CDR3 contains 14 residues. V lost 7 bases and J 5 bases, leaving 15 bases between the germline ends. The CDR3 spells CASTRSGSNNEQFF. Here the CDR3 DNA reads TGTGCCAGCACCCGGAGCGGTTCGAACAATGAGCAGTTCTTC.

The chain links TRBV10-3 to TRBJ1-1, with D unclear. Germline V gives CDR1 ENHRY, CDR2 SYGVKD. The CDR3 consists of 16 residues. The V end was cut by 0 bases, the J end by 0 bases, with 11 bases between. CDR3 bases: TGTGCCATCAGTGAGTCTGATACGGGAGTGAACACTGAAGCTTTCTTT. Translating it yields CAISESDTGVNTEAFF.

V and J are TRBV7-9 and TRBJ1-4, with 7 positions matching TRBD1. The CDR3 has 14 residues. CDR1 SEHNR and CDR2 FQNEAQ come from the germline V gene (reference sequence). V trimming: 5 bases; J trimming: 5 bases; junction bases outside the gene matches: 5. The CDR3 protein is CASSPGTENEKLFF. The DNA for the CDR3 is TGTGCCAGCAGCCCCGGGACAGAAAATGAAAAACTGTTTTTT.

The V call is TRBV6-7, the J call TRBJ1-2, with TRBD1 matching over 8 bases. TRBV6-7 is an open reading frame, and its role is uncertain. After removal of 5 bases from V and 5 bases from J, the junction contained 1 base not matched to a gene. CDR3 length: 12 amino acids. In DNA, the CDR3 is TGTGCCAGCAGTGGACAGGGTTATGGCTACACCTTC. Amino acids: CASSGQGYGYTF.

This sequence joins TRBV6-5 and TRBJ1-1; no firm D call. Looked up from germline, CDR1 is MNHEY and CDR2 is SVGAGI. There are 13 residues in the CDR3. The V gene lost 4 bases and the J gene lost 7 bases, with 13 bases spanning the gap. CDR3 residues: CASSLSTGIEAFF. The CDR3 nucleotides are TGTGCCAGCAGTTTAAGTACCGGGATTGAAGCTTTCTTT.

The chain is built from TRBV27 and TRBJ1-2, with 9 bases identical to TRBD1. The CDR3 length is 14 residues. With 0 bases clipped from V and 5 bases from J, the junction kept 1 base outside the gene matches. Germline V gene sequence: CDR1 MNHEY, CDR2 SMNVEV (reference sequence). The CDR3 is CASSLSTGGYGYTF. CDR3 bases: TGTGCCAGCAGTTTATCGACAGGGGGTTATGGCTACACCTTC.

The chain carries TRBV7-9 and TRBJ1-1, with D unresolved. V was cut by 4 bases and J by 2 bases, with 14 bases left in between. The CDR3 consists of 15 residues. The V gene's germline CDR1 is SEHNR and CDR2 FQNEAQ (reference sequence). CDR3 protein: CASSSEGDGNTEAFF. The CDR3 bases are TGTGCCAGCAGCTCCGAGGGTGACGGTAACACTGAAGCTTTCTTT.

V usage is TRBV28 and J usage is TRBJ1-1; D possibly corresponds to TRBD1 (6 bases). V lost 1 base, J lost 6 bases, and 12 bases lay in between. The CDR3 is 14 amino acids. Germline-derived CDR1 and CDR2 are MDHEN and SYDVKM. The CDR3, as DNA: TGTGCCAGCAGTTTATCGGATGAGGGGGCTGAAGCTTTCTTT. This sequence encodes CASSLSDEGAEAFF.

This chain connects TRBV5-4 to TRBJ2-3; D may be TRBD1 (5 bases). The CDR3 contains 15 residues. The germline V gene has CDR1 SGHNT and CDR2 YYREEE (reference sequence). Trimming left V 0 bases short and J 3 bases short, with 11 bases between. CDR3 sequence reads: CASSLAQGWTDTQYF. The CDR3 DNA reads TGTGCCAGCAGCTTGGCTCAGGGTTGGACAGATACGCAGTATTTT.